One and the same sample provided the 2 T cell receptor beta chains below, sequenced in a study of shared clonotypes between healthy human individuals. Naive CD8 isolation took CD45RO-negative cells positively selected for CCR7 and excluded terminally differentiated effector memory CD45RA+ cells. Assay: immunoSEQ multiplex PCR; the TCRdb copy retains only in-frame clones and omits some. The sample includes roughly 600,000 clones, 98% of them seen just once. Material for sequencing was naive CD8+ T cells sorted from blood. The receptors were gathered from a man aged 25-45 years in good health.

The rearrangement uses TRBV29-1 and TRBJ2-7; D assignment may be TRBD1 or TRBD2 (5 bases each). The V end lost 4 bases, the J end lost 6 bases, and 16 bases lay between the germline ends. Germline-derived CDR1 and CDR2 are SQVTM and ANQGSEA. The CDR3 is 13 residues long. Here the CDR3 reads CSVVWGTLGEQYF. In DNA, the CDR3 is TGCAGCGTTGTTTGGGGGACCCTCGGCGAGCAGTACTTC.

The chain carries TRBV11-2 and TRBJ2-1; 12 nucleotides align to TRBD2. Per the germline V gene, CDR1 is SGHAT and CDR2 is FQNNGV. J gave up 3 bases and V 4 bases, and 4 bases lay outside the gene matches. This CDR3 has 16 amino acids. The CDR3 sequence: CASSSRTSGVYNEQFF. The CDR3 region has the DNA TGTGCCAGCAGCTCGCGGACTAGCGGGGTCTACAATGAGCAGTTCTTC.